This T cell receptor beta chain originates from a study of OX40 agonist ivuxolimab in advanced cancers. About the research overall: Past anti-PD-1, anti-PD-L1 or anti-CTLA-4 therapy was accepted, and 40% had received some.

The V gene lost 5 bases and the J gene lost 0 bases, with 11 bases spanning the gap. The CDR3 runs to 14 residues. Germline loops: CDR1 SGHVS, CDR2 FNYEAQ. Sequencing was performed with immunoSEQ multiplex PCR; in TCRdb, only in-frame clones are kept and a portion is missing. The data show over 25,000 clones, 82% seen once. Study-wide findings and caveats: Both blood CD4+ and CD8+ T cells showed clonal growth by week 6 at 0.1 to 3.0 mg/kg.

About this clone: Its antigen remains unidentified.

This material consisted of CD4+ or CD8+ T cells sorted from blood, taken in a trial of the OX40 agonist ivuxolimab. The clonotype was recovered from an adult with an advanced solid tumor such as melanoma, head and neck, liver or kidney cancer. The J gene is TRBJ2-7, the V gene TRBV7-6; the D gene is possibly TRBD1 (5 bases). The CDR3 sequence is CASSQGMGSYEQYF. CDR3 nucleotide sequence: TGTGCCAGCAGCCAGGGCATGGGCTCCTACGAGCAGTACTTC.